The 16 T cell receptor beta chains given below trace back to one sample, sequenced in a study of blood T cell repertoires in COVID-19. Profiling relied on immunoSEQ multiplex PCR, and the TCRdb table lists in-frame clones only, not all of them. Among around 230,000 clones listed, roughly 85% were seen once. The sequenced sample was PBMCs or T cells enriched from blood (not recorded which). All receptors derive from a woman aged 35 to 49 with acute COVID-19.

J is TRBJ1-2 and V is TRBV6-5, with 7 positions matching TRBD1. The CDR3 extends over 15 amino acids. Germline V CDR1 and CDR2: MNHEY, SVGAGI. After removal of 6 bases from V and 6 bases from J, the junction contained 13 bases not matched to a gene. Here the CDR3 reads CASSTNPGQAHGYTF. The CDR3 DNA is TGTGCCAGCAGCACAAACCCAGGACAGGCTCATGGCTACACCTTC.

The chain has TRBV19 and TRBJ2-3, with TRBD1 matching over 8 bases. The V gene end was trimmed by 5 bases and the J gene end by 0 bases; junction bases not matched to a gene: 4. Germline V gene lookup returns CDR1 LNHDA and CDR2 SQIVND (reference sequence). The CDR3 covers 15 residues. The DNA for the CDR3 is TGTGCCAGTAGTTTGGGACAGGTGAGCACAGATACGCAGTATTTT. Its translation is CASSLGQVSTDTQYF.

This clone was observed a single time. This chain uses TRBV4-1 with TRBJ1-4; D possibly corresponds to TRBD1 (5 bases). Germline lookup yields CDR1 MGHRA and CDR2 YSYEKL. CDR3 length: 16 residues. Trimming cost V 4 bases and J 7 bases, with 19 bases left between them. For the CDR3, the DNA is TGCGCCAGCAGCCTACCACTCCAGGGCACCTTTGAAAAACTGTTTTTT. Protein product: CASSLPLQGTFEKLFF.

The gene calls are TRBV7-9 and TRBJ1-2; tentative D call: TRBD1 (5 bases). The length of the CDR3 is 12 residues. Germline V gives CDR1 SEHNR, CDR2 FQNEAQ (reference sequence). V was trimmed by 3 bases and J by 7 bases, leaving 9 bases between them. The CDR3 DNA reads TGTGCCAGCAGCTTTGGGGCCCCTGGCTACACCTTC. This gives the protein CASSFGAPGYTF. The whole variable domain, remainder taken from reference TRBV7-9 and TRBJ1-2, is DTGVSQNPRHKITKRGQNVTFRCDPISEHNRLYWYRQTLGQGPEFLTYFQNEAQLEKSRLLSDRFSAERPKGSFSTLEIQRTEQGDSAMYLCASSFGAPGYTFGSGTRLTVV.

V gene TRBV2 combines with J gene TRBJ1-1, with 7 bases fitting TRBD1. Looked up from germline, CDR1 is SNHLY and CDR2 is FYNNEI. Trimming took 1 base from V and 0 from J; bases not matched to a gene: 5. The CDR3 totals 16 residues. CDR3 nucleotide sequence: TGTGCCAGCAGTGAAGGGGCAGGGGGAATGAACACTGAAGCTTTCTTT. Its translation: CASSEGAGGMNTEAFF.

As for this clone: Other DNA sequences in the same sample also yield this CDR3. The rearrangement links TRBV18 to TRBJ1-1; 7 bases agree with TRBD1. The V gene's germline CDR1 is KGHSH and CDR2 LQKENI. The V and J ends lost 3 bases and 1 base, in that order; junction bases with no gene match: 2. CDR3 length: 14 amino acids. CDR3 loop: CASSPQGGNTEAFF. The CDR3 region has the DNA TGTGCCAGCTCACCTCAGGGGGGGAACACTGAAGCTTTCTTT.

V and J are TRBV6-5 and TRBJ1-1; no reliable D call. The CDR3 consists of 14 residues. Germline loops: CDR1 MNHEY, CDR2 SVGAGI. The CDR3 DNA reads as TGTGTTACCCGGGGAGCTCACCAGAACACTGAAGCTTTCTTT. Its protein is CVTRGAHQNTEAFF.

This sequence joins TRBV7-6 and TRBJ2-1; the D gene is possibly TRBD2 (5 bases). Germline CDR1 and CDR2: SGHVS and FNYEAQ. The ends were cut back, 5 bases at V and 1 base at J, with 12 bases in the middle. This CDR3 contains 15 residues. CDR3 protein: CASSAQEGSYNEQFF. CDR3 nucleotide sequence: TGTGCCAGCAGCGCACAAGAGGGATCCTACAATGAGCAGTTCTTC. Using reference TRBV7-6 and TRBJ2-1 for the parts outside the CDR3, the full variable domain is GAGVSQSPRYKVTKRGQDVALRCDPISGHVSLYWYRQALGQGPEFLTYFNYEAQQDKSGLPNDRFSAERPEGSISTLTIQRTEQRDSAMYRCASSAQEGSYNEQFFGPGTRLTVL.

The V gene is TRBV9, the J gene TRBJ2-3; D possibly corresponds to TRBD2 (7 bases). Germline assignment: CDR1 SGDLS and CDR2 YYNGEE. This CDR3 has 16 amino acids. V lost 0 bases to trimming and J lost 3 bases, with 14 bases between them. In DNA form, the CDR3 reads TGTGCCAGCAGCGTAGGAGCGGGGACACAGACAGATACGCAGTATTTT. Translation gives CASSVGAGTQTDTQYF.

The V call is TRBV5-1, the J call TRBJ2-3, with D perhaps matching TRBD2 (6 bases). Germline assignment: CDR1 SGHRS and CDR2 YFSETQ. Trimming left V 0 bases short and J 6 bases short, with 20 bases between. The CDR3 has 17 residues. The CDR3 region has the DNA TGCGCCAGCAGCTTGGTCTGGGGGGAAACCGTACGCGATACGCAGTATTTT. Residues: CASSLVWGETVRDTQYF.

CDR3 sequence reads: CASSSEYRTATEAFF. The CDR3 DNA is TGTGCCAGCAGTTCGGAATATCGGACAGCCACTGAAGCTTTCTTT. This chain joins TRBV6-5 and TRBJ1-1, with D possibly being TRBD1 (6 bases). Germline CDR1 reads MNHEY; CDR2 reads SVGAGI. This CDR3 is 15 amino acids long. The V end lost 4 bases, the J end lost 4 bases, and 16 bases lay between the germline ends.

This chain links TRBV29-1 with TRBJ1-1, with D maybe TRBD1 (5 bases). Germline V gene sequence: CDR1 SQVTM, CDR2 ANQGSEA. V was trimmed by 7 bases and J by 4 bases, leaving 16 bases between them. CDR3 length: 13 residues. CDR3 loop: CSALTGGSTEAFF. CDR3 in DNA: TGCAGCGCCCTGACGGGGGGTTCCACTGAAGCTTTCTTT.

This CDR3 reads CASSLTSRGALDTIYF. The CDR3 nucleotides are TGTGCCAGCAGCTTAACGAGCAGGGGGGCTTTAGACACCATATATTTT. The chain is built from TRBV7-8 and TRBJ1-3; TRBD1 aligns across 7 bases. Per the germline V gene, CDR1 is SGHVS and CDR2 is FQNEAQ. V shed 2 bases, J shed 8 bases, and the junction held 12 bases outside the gene matches. This CDR3 contains 16 residues.

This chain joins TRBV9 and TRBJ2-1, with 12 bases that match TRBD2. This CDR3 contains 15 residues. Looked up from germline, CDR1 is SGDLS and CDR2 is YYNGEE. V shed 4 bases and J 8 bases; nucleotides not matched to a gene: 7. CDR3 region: CASSKLAGGPHEQFF. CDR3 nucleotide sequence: TGTGCCAGCAGCAAACTAGCGGGGGGACCCCATGAGCAGTTCTTC.

The CDR3 is CASSLRSGTGGYNEQFF. CDR3 sequence (DNA): TGCGCCAGCAGCCTCCGCTCCGGGACAGGGGGCTACAATGAGCAGTTCTTC. The chain joins TRBV4-1 to TRBJ2-1, with 11 bases matching TRBD1. There are 17 residues in the CDR3. J was trimmed by 3 bases and V by 4 bases; bases with no gene match: 8. Germline-derived CDR1 and CDR2 are MGHRA and YSYEKL.

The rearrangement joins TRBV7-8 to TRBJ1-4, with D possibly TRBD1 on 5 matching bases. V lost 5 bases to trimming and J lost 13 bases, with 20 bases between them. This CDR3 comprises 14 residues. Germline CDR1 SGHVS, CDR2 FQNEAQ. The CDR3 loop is CASSPPNTGGALFF. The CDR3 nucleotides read TGTGCCAGCAGCCCCCCAAACACCGGTGGGGCACTGTTTTTT.